The next 8 T cell receptor beta chains were all read from a single sample in a study of T cell responses to AZD1222 COVID-19 vaccine. TCRdb's table, derived via immunoSEQ multiplex PCR, lists solely in-frame clones and lacks some. The repertoire holds 150,000 to 200,000 clones, roughly 91% seen once, with roughly 1% in the top ten. The sequencing here drew on peripheral blood, taken 28 days after the second dose of the MenACWY control vaccine. The receptors were gathered from an adult who received the MenACWY meningococcal vaccine as a control.

The J gene is TRBJ1-1, the V gene TRBV27, with D maybe TRBD1 (5 bases). Per germline, CDR1 MNHEY and CDR2 SMNVEV (reference sequence). Trimming left V 2 bases short and J 1 base short, with 8 bases between. CDR3 length equals 14 residues. The CDR3 nucleotides are TGTGCCAGCAGTTTACGGGGCAGGAACACTGAAGCTTTCTTT. Its protein is CASSLRGRNTEAFF.

The chain recombines TRBV6-5 with TRBJ2-6; no firm D call. V was trimmed by 2 bases and J by 0 bases, leaving 5 bases between them. CDR3 length equals 15 residues. Germline lookup yields CDR1 MNHEY and CDR2 SVGAGI. Here the CDR3 reads CASSYDRSGANVLTF. The CDR3 nucleotides read TGTGCCAGCAGTTACGACCGCTCTGGGGCCAACGTCCTGACTTTC.

The chain joins TRBV2 to TRBJ2-5, with D possibly matching TRBD2 (5 bases). Germline CDR1 is SNHLY and CDR2 is FYNNEI. This CDR3 is 13 amino acids long. V was pared by 6 bases and J by 1 base, with 9 bases between. The CDR3 region is CASSLLGQETQYF. DNA of the CDR3: TGTGCCAGCAGCCTACTAGGCCAAGAGACCCAGTACTTC.

CDR3 loop: CASSRDGNTEAFF. For the CDR3, the DNA is TGTGCCAGCAGCCGGGACGGGAACACTGAAGCTTTCTTT. The V and J genes are TRBV3-1 (or the pseudogene TRBV3-2) and TRBJ1-1, with D perhaps matching TRBD1 (5 bases). Germline values: CDR1 LGHDT, CDR2 YNNKEL (reference sequence). The CDR3 extends over 13 amino acids. Trimming stripped 4 bases from V and 1 base from J, with 7 bases between.

The gene calls are TRBV3-1 (or the pseudogene TRBV3-2) and TRBJ2-5; 9 nucleotides align to TRBD2. The CDR3 spans 17 residues. The V gene end was trimmed by 1 base and the J gene end by 4 bases; junction bases not matched to a gene: 10. Germline V gene sequence: CDR1 LGHDT, CDR2 YNNKEL (reference sequence). The CDR3 DNA reads as TGTGCCAGCAGCCAAGTGCGGCGGGGGGGCTTAGGAGAGACCCAGTACTTC. This translates into CASSQVRRGGLGETQYF.

The chain links TRBV19 to TRBJ1-2; D is undetermined. Germline V gene lookup returns CDR1 LNHDA and CDR2 SQIVND (reference sequence). V dropped 7 bases and J dropped 4 bases, with 16 bases sitting between them. The CDR3 sequence is 14 residues long. The CDR3 region is CASIPPQAPYGYTF. The DNA of the CDR3 is TGTGCCAGTATTCCGCCCCAGGCGCCCTATGGCTACACCTTC.

The J gene is TRBJ2-5, the V gene TRBV7-6; tentatively, D is TRBD1 (5 bases). This CDR3 region has 12 residues. V dropped 3 bases and J dropped 5 bases, with 7 bases sitting between them. The germline V gene has CDR1 SGHVS and CDR2 FNYEAQ. CDR3 protein: CASSFPGETQYF. The CDR3 nucleotides are TGTGCCAGCAGCTTTCCAGGGGAGACCCAGTACTTC.

V usage is TRBV10-3 and J usage is TRBJ1-1; D gene unclear. V was clipped by 5 bases and J by 6 bases, with 19 bases between them. The CDR3 has 15 residues. Germline loops: CDR1 ENHRY, CDR2 SYGVKD. Here the CDR3 DNA reads TGTGCCATCAGTATCGACCCCCGGTCCCGAGCTGAAGCTTTCTTT. This encodes CAISIDPRSRAEAFF.